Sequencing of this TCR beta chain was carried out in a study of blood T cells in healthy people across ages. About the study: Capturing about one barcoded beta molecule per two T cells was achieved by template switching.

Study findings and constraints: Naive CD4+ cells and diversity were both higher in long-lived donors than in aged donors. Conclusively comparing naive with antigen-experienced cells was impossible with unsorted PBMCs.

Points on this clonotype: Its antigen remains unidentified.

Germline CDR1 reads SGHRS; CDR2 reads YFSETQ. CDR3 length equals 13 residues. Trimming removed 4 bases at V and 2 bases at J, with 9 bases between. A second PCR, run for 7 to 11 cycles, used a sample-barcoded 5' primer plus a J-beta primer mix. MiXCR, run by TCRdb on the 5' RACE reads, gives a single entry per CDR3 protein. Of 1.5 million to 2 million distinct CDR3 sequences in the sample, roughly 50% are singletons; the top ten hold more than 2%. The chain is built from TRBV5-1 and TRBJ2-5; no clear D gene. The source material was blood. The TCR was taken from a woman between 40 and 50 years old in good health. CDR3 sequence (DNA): TGCGCCAGCAGCGGATCCCCACAAGAGACCCAGTACTTC. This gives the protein CASSGSPQETQYF.